A selection of T cell receptor beta chains follows, all from one sample in a study of T cell changes during pregnancy in multiple sclerosis. Libraries were prepared by immunoSEQ multiplex PCR; TCRdb keeps only in-frame clonotypes and omits some of them. Found here are more than 55,000 clones, 92% of them singletons; the top ten hold 1.5% to 2%. This specimen consisted of peripheral blood, obtained in the first trimester of pregnancy. The receptor source for this set is a female donor in good health, enrolled as a control in a pregnancy study. Each CDR3 is given with its conserved first and last residue. The D gene is left open where the match is weak. Not every row has a clone size; where given, it reads once, few, many or a size class.

CDR3 DNA,CDR3 protein,D gene,V gene,clone size,J gene
TGTGCCAGCAGCCCGGGACTAGCGGGAGGCCGCTCCTACGAGCAGTACTTC,CASSPGLAGGRSYEQYF,TRBD2,TRBV7-9,.,TRBJ2-7
TGTGCCAGCCACACCGGGACAGGGGGCAGTGAAAAACTGTTTTTT,CASHTGTGGSEKLFF,TRBD1,TRBV6-1,.,TRBJ1-4
TGCGCCAGCAGCCAACAAAGGACAGCGAACACCGGGGAGCTGTTTTTT,CASSQQRTANTGELFF,.,TRBV5-1,.,TRBJ2-2
TGTGCCAGCAGCCAAGTACAGGGAGAAAACACTGAAGCTTTCTTT,CASSQVQGENTEAFF,.,TRBV4-2,medium-sized,TRBJ1-1
TGTGCCAGTAGTTCGGGACAGAGCCAAGAGACCCAGTACTTC,CASSSGQSQETQYF,TRBD1,TRBV19,.,TRBJ2-5
TGTGCCAGCAGCCAAAGGACTAGCTTCCGTGAGCAGTTCTTC,CASSQRTSFREQFF,TRBD2,TRBV7-9,.,TRBJ2-1
TGCGCCAGCAGCTTCACAGGGGATGGCTACACCTTC,CASSFTGDGYTF,TRBD1,TRBV5-1,.,TRBJ1-2
TGCAGCGTTGAGGGGACAGGGTACAACACTGAAGCTTTCTTT,CSVEGTGYNTEAFF,TRBD1,TRBV29-1,.,TRBJ1-1
TGTGCCAGCAGTTTCCCTAAGGGCGGGAGTCGCGGCAAAAACATTCAGTACTTC,CASSFPKGGSRGKNIQYF,TRBD2,TRBV28,once,TRBJ2-4
TGTGCCGGGCCGGGACACTCTAGCACAGATACGCAGTATTTT,CAGPGHSSTDTQYF,.,TRBV28,.,TRBJ2-3
TGCAGCGTTGAACCTAGATCAGATACGCAGTATTTT,CSVEPRSDTQYF,.,TRBV29-1,.,TRBJ2-3
TGTGCCAGCACCAAACAGGGTTACGAGCAGTACTTC,CASTKQGYEQYF,.,TRBV28,.,TRBJ2-7
TGTGCCAGCAGCCCAGACAGGGTCGCCCAAGAGACCCAGTACTTC,CASSPDRVAQETQYF,TRBD1,TRBV14,.,TRBJ2-5
TGTGCCAGCAGCCGGCGCGGCCTCACAGATACGCAGTATTTT,CASSRRGLTDTQYF,.,TRBV27,.,TRBJ2-3
TGTGCCAGCAGCGGTACAGGGGGTAGCAATCAGCCCCAGCATTTT,CASSGTGGSNQPQHF,TRBD1,TRBV28,.,TRBJ1-5
TGTGCCAGCAGCTTCGCCGGGACTAGCGGACTCACAGATACGCAGTATTTT,CASSFAGTSGLTDTQYF,TRBD2,TRBV7-9,.,TRBJ2-3
TGTGCCAGCACCGGCGGACTAGCGGGAGGAAATGAGCAGTTCTTC,CASTGGLAGGNEQFF,TRBD2,TRBV28,.,TRBJ2-1
TGTGCCAGCAGCTTAGAGATTGGTCAGGGAAGGAGTTTTGGCTACGAGCAGTACTTC,CASSLEIGQGRSFGYEQYF,.,TRBV7-2,.,TRBJ2-7
TGCAGCGTGGGGACAGGGGGACCCATGAACACTGAAGCTTTCTTT,CSVGTGGPMNTEAFF,TRBD1,TRBV29-1,.,TRBJ1-1
TGTGCCAGCACCTCGACAGGGAAGATAGGGAATGAGCAGTTCTTC,CASTSTGKIGNEQFF,TRBD1,TRBV28,.,TRBJ2-1
TGCGCCAGCAGCTTGGCGGGTTCCCAAGAGACCCAGTACTTC,CASSLAGSQETQYF,.,TRBV5-1,.,TRBJ2-5
TGTGCCTGGAGTGTACTTGCGGGAGGGACAGATACGCAGTATTTT,CAWSVLAGGTDTQYF,TRBD2,TRBV30,.,TRBJ2-3
TGTGCCAGCAGCCCCTTCCCAGGGTCGGGCTCCTACAATGAGCAGTTCTTC,CASSPFPGSGSYNEQFF,.,TRBV27,.,TRBJ2-1
TGTGCCAGCAGTGAAGTGGGGACAGGCCCCTACGAGCAGTACTTC,CASSEVGTGPYEQYF,TRBD1,TRBV2,.,TRBJ2-7
TGTGCCAGTAGTATACGGGACTATAATCAGCCCCAGCATTTT,CASSIRDYNQPQHF,.,TRBV19,.,TRBJ1-5